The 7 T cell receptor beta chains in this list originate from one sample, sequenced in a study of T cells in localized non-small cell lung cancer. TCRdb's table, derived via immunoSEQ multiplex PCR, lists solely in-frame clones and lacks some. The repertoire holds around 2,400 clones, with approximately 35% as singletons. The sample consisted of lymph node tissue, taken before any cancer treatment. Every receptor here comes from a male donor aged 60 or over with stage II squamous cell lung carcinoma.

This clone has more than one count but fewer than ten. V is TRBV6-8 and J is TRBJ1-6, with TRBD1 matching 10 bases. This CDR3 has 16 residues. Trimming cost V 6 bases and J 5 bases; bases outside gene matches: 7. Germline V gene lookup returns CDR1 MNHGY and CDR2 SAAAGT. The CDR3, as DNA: TGTGCCAGCAGGACCTCCGGGACAGGGGATAATTCACCCCTCCACTTT. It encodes CASRTSGTGDNSPLHF.

CDR3: CASSLQSITEAFF. CDR3 nucleotides: TGTGCCAGTAGCCTACAGAGTATAACTGAAGCTTTCTTT. The genes are TRBV19 and TRBJ1-1, with D unresolved. The CDR3 loop spans 13 amino acids. V lost 6 bases and J 5 bases, leaving 13 bases between the germline ends. CDR1 LNHDA and CDR2 SQIVND come from the germline V gene (reference sequence).

Written as DNA, the CDR3 is TGTGCCAGCTCACCACCTAGCACAGATACGCAGTATTTT. It yields the protein CASSPPSTDTQYF. The rearrangement links TRBV18 to TRBJ2-3; D not certain. The CDR3 has 13 residues. Trimming pared 0 bases from V and 0 bases from J, leaving 1 base between. Germline-derived CDR1 and CDR2 are KGHSH and LQKENI.

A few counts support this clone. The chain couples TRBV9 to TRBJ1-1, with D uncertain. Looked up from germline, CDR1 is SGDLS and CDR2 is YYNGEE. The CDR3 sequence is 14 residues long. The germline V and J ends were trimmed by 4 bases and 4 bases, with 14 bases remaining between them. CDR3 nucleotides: TGTGCCAGCAGCCGCGAGGGATTACGCACTGAAGCTTTCTTT. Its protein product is CASSREGLRTEAFF.

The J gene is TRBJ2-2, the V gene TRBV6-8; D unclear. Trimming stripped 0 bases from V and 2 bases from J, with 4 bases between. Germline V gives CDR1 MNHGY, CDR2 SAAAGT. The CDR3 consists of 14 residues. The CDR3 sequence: CASSYSENTGELFF. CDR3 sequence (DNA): TGTGCCAGCAGTTACTCGGAAAACACCGGGGAGCTGTTTTTT.

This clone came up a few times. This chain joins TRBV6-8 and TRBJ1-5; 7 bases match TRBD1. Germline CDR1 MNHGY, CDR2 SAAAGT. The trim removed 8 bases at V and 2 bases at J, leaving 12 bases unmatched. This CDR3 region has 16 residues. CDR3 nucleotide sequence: TGTGCCAGCTGCGACAGGGTGAGAGGGGGCAATCAGCCCCAGCATTTT. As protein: CASCDRVRGGNQPQHF.

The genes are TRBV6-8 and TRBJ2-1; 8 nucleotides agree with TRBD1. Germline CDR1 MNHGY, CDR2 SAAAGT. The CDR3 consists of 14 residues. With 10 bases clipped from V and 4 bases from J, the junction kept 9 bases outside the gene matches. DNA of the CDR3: TGTGCCATCATGGAAAGGACAGGGTACAATGAGCAGTTCTTC. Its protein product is CAIMERTGYNEQFF.